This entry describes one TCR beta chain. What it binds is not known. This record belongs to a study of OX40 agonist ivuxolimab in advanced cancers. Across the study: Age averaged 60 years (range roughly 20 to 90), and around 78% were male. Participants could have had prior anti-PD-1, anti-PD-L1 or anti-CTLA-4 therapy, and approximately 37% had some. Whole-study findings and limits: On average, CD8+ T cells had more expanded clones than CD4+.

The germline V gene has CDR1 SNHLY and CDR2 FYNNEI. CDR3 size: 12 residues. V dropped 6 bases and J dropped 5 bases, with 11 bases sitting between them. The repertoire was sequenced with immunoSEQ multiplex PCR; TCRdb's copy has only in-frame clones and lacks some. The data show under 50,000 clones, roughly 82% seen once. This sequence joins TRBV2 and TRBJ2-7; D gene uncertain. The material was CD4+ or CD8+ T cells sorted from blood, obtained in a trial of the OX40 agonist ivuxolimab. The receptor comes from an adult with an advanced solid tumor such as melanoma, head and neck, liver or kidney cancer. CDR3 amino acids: CASSPPRNEQYF. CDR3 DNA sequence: TGTGCCAGCAGCCCACCTCGAAACGAGCAGTACTTC.